The clone carrying this T cell receptor (beta chain) was seen at least ten times. The junction departs from the called germline gene at one end, perhaps through a read error. This entry belongs to a study of low-dose radiotherapy and immunotherapy resistance in tumors. About the research overall: Every six weeks patients received intravenous ipilimumab 1 mg/kg, and every two weeks they received intravenous nivolumab 240 mg.

First-strand cDNA relied on TRAV- and TRBV-specific primers spanning alpha and beta chains. With a constant-region primer and a V-primer adapter, TCRs were subjected to 20 PCR cycles of amplification. TCRdb itself ran the reads through MiXCR, one entry per CDR3 protein. The profile shows 80,000 to 90,000 distinct CDR3 sequences, 18% of them singletons. Germline CDR1 and CDR2: SNHLY and FYNNEI. The CDR3 is made up of 15 amino acids. Time point given: before trial treatment. Those eligible were patients bearing advanced solid tumors lacking tumor-infiltrating lymphocytes. This specimen was PBMCs, taken before treatment. This TCR was recovered from a male donor with prostate cancer. The genes are TRBV2 and TRBJ2-3, with TRBD2 matching 11 bases. CDR3 nucleotides: TGTGCAAGCAAAGGGACTAGCGGACCCACAGATACGCAGTATTTT. Its translation is CASKGTSGPTDTQYF.